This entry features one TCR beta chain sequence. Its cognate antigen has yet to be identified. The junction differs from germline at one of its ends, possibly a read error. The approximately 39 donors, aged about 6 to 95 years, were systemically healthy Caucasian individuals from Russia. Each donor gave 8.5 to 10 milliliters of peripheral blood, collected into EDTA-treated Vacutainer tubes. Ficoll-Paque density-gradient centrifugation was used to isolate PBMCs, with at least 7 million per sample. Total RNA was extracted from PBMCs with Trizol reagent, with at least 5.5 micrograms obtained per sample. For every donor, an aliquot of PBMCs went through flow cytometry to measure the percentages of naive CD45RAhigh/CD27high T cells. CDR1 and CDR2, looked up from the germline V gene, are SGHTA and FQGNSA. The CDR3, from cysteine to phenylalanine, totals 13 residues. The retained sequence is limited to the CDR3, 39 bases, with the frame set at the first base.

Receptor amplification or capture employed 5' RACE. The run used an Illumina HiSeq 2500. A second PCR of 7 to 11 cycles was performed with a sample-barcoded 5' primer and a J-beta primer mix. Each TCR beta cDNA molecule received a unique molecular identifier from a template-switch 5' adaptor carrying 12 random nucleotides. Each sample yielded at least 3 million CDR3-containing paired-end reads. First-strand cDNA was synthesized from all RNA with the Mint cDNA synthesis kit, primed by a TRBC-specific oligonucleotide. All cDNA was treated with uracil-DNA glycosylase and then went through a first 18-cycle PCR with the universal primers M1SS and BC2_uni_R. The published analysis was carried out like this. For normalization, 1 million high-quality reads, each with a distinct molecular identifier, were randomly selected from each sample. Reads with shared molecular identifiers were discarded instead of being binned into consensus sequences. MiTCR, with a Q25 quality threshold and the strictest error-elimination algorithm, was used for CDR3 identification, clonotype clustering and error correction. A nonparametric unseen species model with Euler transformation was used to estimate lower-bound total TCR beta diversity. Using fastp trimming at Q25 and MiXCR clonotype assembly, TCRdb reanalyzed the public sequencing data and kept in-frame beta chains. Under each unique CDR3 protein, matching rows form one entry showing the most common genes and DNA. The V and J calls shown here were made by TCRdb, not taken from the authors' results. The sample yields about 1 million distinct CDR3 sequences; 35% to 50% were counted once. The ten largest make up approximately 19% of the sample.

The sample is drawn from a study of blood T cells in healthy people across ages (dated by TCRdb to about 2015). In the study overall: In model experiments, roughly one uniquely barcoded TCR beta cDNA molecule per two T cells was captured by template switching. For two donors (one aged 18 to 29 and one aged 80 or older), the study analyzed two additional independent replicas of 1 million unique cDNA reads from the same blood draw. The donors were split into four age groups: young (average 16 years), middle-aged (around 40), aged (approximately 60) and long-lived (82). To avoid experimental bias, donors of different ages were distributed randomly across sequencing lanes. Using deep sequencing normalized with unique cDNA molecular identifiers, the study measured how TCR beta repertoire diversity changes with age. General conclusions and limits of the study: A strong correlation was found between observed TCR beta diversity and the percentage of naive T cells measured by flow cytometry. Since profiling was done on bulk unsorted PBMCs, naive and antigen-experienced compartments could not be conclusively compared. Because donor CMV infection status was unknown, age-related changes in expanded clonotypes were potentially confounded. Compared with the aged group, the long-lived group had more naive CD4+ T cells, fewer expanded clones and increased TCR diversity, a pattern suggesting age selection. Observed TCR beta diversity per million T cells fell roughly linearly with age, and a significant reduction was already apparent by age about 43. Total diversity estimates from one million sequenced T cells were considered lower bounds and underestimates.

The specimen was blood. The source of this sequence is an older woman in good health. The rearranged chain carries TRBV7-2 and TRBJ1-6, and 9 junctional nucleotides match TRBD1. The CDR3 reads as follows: CACSWTGVSPLHF. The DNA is TGTGCCTGCAGCTGGACAGGGGTATCACCCCTCCACTTT.